One and the same sample provided the 19 T cell receptor beta chains below, sequenced in a study of shared clonotypes between healthy human individuals. The protocol was immunoSEQ multiplex PCR, while the TCRdb copy is restricted to in-frame clones and leaves out a portion. Among about 480,000 clones listed, nearly 80% were seen once. Sequencing was carried out using PBMCs. Every receptor here comes from a middle-aged woman in good health. Some clones in this sample may be carry-over from other donors' samples.

The V gene is TRBV28, the J gene TRBJ2-7; 10 nucleotides agree with TRBD2. The CDR3 has 16 amino acids. V trimming: 5 bases; J trimming: 6 bases; junction bases outside the gene matches: 13. CDR1 MDHEN and CDR2 SYDVKM come from the germline V gene. The CDR3 loop reads CASSTPSSGRSSEQYF. Here the CDR3 DNA reads TGTGCCAGCAGTACCCCCAGTAGCGGGAGGTCTTCCGAGCAGTACTTC. The full variable domain, in which reference TRBV28 and TRBJ2-7 provide the parts outside the CDR3, is DVKVTQSSRYLVKRTGEKVFLECVQDMDHENMFWYRQDPGLGLRLIYFSYDVKMKEKGDIPEGYSVSREKKERFSLILESASTNQTSMYLCASSTPSSGRSSEQYFGPGTRLTVT.

J is TRBJ1-5 and V is TRBV6-1, with 7 bases that match TRBD1. The germline gives CDR1 MNHNS, CDR2 SASEGT. The CDR3 has 13 residues. The J segment lost 7 bases and the V segment lost 6 bases, leaving 6 bases of the junction unmatched. The CDR3 here is CASRRQGLQPQHF. CDR3 coding DNA: TGTGCCAGCAGACGACAGGGACTCCAGCCCCAGCATTTT.

Concerning this clone: A far larger clone lies a single base away; this is likely a read error. The chain joins TRBV29-1 to TRBJ2-7, with no clear D. The germline CDR1 and CDR2 sequences are SQVTM and ANQGSEA. The CDR3 runs 11 residues. As DNA, the CDR3 is TGCAGCGTTGATTCGGGTTACGAGCAGTGCTTC. It specifies CSVDSGYEQCF.

This clone was counted once. The rearrangement joins TRBV5-1 to TRBJ2-2; the match to TRBD1 covers 8 bases. The CDR3 is 16 amino acids. The V and J ends lost 4 bases and 3 bases, in that order; junction bases with no gene match: 8. Germline V gene data show CDR1 as SGHRS and CDR2 as YFSETQ. CDR3 protein: CASSAIGTGDTGELFF. DNA of the CDR3: TGCGCCAGCAGCGCGATCGGGACAGGAGACACCGGGGAGCTGTTTTTT.

The genes are TRBV19 and TRBJ2-1; D uncertain. Germline CDR1 and CDR2: LNHDA and SQIVND (reference sequence). This CDR3 contains 13 residues. Trimming left V 3 bases short and J 9 bases short, with 12 bases between. CDR3 protein: CASSINSNGEQFF. DNA of the CDR3: TGTGCCAGTAGTATTAATAGCAATGGTGAGCAGTTCTTC.

The chain is built from TRBV6-7 and TRBJ2-7; 14 bases match TRBD2. TRBV6-7 is marked as an open reading frame, function uncertain. V was clipped by 2 bases and J by 3 bases; unmatched bases: 15. This CDR3 contains 20 residues. In DNA, the CDR3 is TGTGCCAGCAGTTACGAACGACTAGCGGGAGGGGGGCCTCTTTACTACGAGCAGTACTTC. Amino acid sequence: CASSYERLAGGGPLYYEQYF.

The chain is built from TRBV5-1 and TRBJ2-5; a weak D match, TRBD1 (5 bases). Germline CDR1 and CDR2: SGHRS and YFSETQ. Trimming took 3 bases from V and 4 from J, leaving 10 bases between them. This CDR3 region has 13 residues. CDR3: CASSSTDLETQYF. CDR3 in DNA: TGCGCCAGCAGCTCGACAGACTTAGAGACCCAGTACTTC.

Only a few counts were recorded for this clone. The chain couples TRBV27 to TRBJ2-2, with 12 bases that match TRBD2. With V trimmed by 3 bases and J by 7 bases, 6 bases remained unmatched. Germline CDR1 and CDR2: MNHEY and SMNVEV (reference sequence). CDR3 length: 16 amino acids. CDR3 amino acids: CASSFGLAGRNGELFF. The CDR3 DNA reads TGTGCCAGCAGTTTCGGACTAGCGGGACGTAACGGGGAGCTGTTTTTT.

The chain couples TRBV9 to TRBJ2-1; D gene ambiguous. V was trimmed by 1 base and J by 5 bases, leaving 7 bases between them. Per the germline V gene, CDR1 is SGDLS and CDR2 is YYNGEE. The CDR3 is 13 amino acids. The CDR3 sequence: CASSVSRNNEQFF. For the CDR3, the DNA is TGTGCCAGCAGCGTAAGTAGGAACAATGAGCAGTTCTTC.

The CDR3 region has the DNA TGTGCCAGCAGCGCAGGGACAGGGGACCCTCAGGAGCAGTACTTC. Protein: CASSAGTGDPQEQYF. This chain joins TRBV6-5 and TRBJ2-7; TRBD1 agrees at 10 bases. Per germline, CDR1 MNHEY and CDR2 SVGAGI. With V trimmed by 6 bases and J by 7 bases, 12 bases remained unmatched. This CDR3 has 15 amino acids.

Comments on this clone: This specimen includes other DNA sequences encoding the same CDR3. V and J are TRBV15 and TRBJ2-5; D assignment may be TRBD1 or TRBD2 (5 bases each). V was cut by 0 bases and J by 2 bases, with 10 bases left in between. There are 15 residues in the CDR3. CDR1 is LNHNV, CDR2 YYDKDF, per germline (reference sequence). The DNA of the CDR3 is TGTGCCACCAGCAGAGATCGGGGCAGACAAGAGACCCAGTACTTC. Translated: CATSRDRGRQETQYF.

Here the CDR3 DNA reads TGTGCCAGCAGTGCTGGGACAGGGGTCACTGAAGCTTTCTTT. Its translation is CASSAGTGVTEAFF. The rearrangement uses TRBV6-4 and TRBJ1-1, with 10 nucleotides matching TRBD1. CDR3 length equals 14 residues. V shed 4 bases, J shed 4 bases, and the junction held 3 bases outside the gene matches. CDR1 is MRHNA and CDR2 is SNTAGT in the germline V gene.

This clone has a handful of counts. The V and J genes are TRBV19 and TRBJ1-2; no clear D. The CDR3 has 13 residues. CDR1 LNHDA and CDR2 SQIVND come from the germline V gene (reference sequence). The germline V and J ends were trimmed by 3 bases and 4 bases, with 9 bases remaining between them. The CDR3 reads CASSMGTGYGYTF. CDR3 sequence (DNA): TGTGCCAGTAGTATGGGTACGGGCTATGGCTACACCTTC.

V and J are TRBV30 and TRBJ2-7; D perhaps matches TRBD2 (5 bases). V gave up 4 bases and J gave up 5 bases, with 12 bases separating them. The CDR3 is 12 residues long. Per the germline V gene, CDR1 is GTSNPN and CDR2 is SVGIG (reference sequence). In nucleotides, the CDR3 is TGTGCCTGGAAGGAGGATAGGGACGAGCAGTACTTC. Translating it yields CAWKEDRDEQYF.

J is TRBJ1-1 and V is TRBV6-5; possible D gene TRBD1, 5 bases. The CDR3 has 13 residues. The germline gives CDR1 MNHEY, CDR2 SVGAGI. V was pared by 2 bases and J by 8 bases, with 12 bases between. The CDR3 coding sequence is TGTGCCAGCAGTTACGGGACCCTCGGGGAAGCTTTCTTT. The encoded protein is CASSYGTLGEAFF.

The CDR3 DNA sequence: TGTGCCAGCAGCTTAGGTACAGGGGGACGAGAAAAACTGTTTTTT. It encodes CASSLGTGGREKLFF. V and J are TRBV11-2 and TRBJ1-4, with 8 bases fitting TRBD1. Germline assignment: CDR1 SGHAT and CDR2 FQNNGV. The CDR3 is 15 residues long. The V gene end was trimmed by 1 base and the J gene end by 8 bases; junction bases not matched to a gene: 6.

V and J are TRBV4-2 and TRBJ2-7; D gene unclear. The V gene's germline CDR1 is LGHNA and CDR2 YNFKEQ. Trimming pared 0 bases from V and 0 bases from J, leaving 9 bases between. This CDR3 has 15 amino acids. CDR3 in amino acids: CASSQEVRSSYEQYF. DNA of the CDR3: TGTGCCAGCAGCCAAGAGGTTAGGAGCTCCTACGAGCAGTACTTC.

The V call is TRBV7-9, the J call TRBJ2-5, with 7 bases identical to TRBD2. The CDR3 extends over 14 amino acids. The germline V gene has CDR1 SEHNR and CDR2 FQNEAQ (reference sequence). Trimming cost V 0 bases and J 5 bases; bases outside gene matches: 3. The CDR3: CASSLAGGAETQYF. The CDR3 region has the DNA TGTGCCAGCAGCTTAGCGGGAGGGGCGGAGACCCAGTACTTC.

V is TRBV2 and J is TRBJ2-1, with 9 bases identical to TRBD2. The V segment lost 5 bases and the J segment 3 bases; nucleotides outside the gene matches: 5. The CDR3 covers 15 residues. Germline V CDR1 and CDR2: SNHLY, FYNNEI. The CDR3 DNA sequence: TGTGCCAGCAGTCCGAGCGGGAGGATCTACAATGAGCAGTTCTTC. It specifies CASSPSGRIYNEQFF.